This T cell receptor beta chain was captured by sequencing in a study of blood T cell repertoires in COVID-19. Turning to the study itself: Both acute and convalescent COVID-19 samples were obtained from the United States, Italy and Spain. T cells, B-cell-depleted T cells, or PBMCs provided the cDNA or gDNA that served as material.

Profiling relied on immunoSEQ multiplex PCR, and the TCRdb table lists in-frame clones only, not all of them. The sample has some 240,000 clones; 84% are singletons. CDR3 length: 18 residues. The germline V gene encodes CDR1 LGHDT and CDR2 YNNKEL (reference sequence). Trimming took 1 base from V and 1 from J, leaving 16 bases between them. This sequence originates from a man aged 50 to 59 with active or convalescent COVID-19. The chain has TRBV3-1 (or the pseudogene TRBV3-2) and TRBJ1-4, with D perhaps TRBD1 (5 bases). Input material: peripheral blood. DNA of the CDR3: TGTGCCAGCAGCCAAGCCCATGGGGCCAGACTAACTAATGAAAAACTGTTTTTT. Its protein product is CASSQAHGARLTNEKLFF.